These T cell receptor beta chains were read from a single sample in a study of memory CD4+ T cells and cytomegalovirus serostatus. Measured with immunoSEQ multiplex PCR; TCRdb has only the in-frame clones, and not every one. There are tens of thousands of clones in the sample; roughly four fifths occur only once, and around 1.6% lies in the top ten. Sequencing was carried out using memory CD4+ T cells from blood. The receptors come from an adult in good health and CMV-seronegative. Both conserved end residues are part of each CDR3. The D gene is left open where the match is weak. Part of the rows lack a size; the others show once, few, many or a class for expanded clones.

CDR3 DNA | CDR3 protein | D gene | CDR3 length | J gene | clone size | V gene
TGTGCCAGCAGCGTAATGGGCTCCTACAATGAGCAGTTCTTC | CASSVMGSYNEQFF | NA | 14 | TRBJ2-1 | NA | TRBV9
TGTGCCAGCAGCTTGGTTCGCAGGAACACTGAAGCTTTCTTT | CASSLVRRNTEAFF | NA | 14 | TRBJ1-1 | once | TRBV5-6
TGCGCCAGCAGCTTGGCCGGTCGGACAGCCTCCGATACGCAGTATTTT | CASSLAGRTASDTQYF | NA | 16 | TRBJ2-3 | NA | TRBV5-1
TGTGCCAGCAGCTCCAGGGGGCCGGGCGGGGAGCTGTTTTTT | CASSSRGPGGELFF | TRBD1 | 14 | TRBJ2-2 | once | TRBV7-9
TGCGCCAGCCGGGACGAGGGGGGAAATCAGCCCCAGCATTTT | CASRDEGGNQPQHF | NA | 14 | TRBJ1-5 | NA | TRBV5-1
TGTGCCAGCAGTGAGGGTCCGGCTAACTATGGCTACACCTTC | CASSEGPANYGYTF | NA | 14 | TRBJ1-2 | NA | TRBV2
TGTGCCAGCAGTTCTCCCGGGACAGGGATTGGTGGCTACACCTTC | CASSSPGTGIGGYTF | TRBD1 | 15 | TRBJ1-2 | NA | TRBV28
TGCGCCAGCAGCCTTGACACAGGGGTAGACATTCAGTACTTC | CASSLDTGVDIQYF | TRBD1 | 14 | TRBJ2-4 | NA | TRBV5-1
TGCGCCAGCAGTGGAGGGGGGACAGCAGTAGCTTTCTTT | CASSGGGTAVAFF | TRBD1 | 13 | TRBJ1-1 | few | TRBV10-1
TGTGCCAGCAGCTCTACAAAGGACAGGGCGGGAAACACCATATATTTT | CASSSTKDRAGNTIYF | TRBD1 | 16 | TRBJ1-3 | NA | TRBV5-6
TGTGCCAGCAGCTCTTACAGGGGGCTCGGCTACACCTTC | CASSSYRGLGYTF | TRBD1 | 13 | TRBJ1-2 | NA | TRBV11-2
TGTGCCAGCTCATCGTACAGGGCCGAAAAACTGTTTTTT | CASSSYRAEKLFF | NA | 13 | TRBJ1-4 | NA | TRBV18
TGCGCCAGCAGCTTGGAGGGGGGGCCCTATGAGCAGTTCTTC | CASSLEGGPYEQFF | NA | 14 | TRBJ2-1 | NA | TRBV5-1
TGCGCCAGCAGCTTGGACGTGGTGGCGGGCACTGAAGCTTTCTTT | CASSLDVVAGTEAFF | NA | 15 | TRBJ1-1 | few | TRBV5-1
TGTGCCAGCAGCTTAGTAGGGGGGCCCACAGATACGCAGTATTTT | CASSLVGGPTDTQYF | NA | 15 | TRBJ2-3 | NA | TRBV7-9
TGCGCCAGCAGCCAAGATCCAGACAGCCTAAGAGTGTCTGGGGCCAACGTCCTGACTTTC | CASSQDPDSLRVSGANVLTF | NA | 20 | TRBJ2-6 | NA | TRBV4-1
TGCAGTGCTAGAGAGTCGGGGGAGCAGTACTTC | CSARESGEQYF | NA | 11 | TRBJ2-7 | NA | TRBV20-1